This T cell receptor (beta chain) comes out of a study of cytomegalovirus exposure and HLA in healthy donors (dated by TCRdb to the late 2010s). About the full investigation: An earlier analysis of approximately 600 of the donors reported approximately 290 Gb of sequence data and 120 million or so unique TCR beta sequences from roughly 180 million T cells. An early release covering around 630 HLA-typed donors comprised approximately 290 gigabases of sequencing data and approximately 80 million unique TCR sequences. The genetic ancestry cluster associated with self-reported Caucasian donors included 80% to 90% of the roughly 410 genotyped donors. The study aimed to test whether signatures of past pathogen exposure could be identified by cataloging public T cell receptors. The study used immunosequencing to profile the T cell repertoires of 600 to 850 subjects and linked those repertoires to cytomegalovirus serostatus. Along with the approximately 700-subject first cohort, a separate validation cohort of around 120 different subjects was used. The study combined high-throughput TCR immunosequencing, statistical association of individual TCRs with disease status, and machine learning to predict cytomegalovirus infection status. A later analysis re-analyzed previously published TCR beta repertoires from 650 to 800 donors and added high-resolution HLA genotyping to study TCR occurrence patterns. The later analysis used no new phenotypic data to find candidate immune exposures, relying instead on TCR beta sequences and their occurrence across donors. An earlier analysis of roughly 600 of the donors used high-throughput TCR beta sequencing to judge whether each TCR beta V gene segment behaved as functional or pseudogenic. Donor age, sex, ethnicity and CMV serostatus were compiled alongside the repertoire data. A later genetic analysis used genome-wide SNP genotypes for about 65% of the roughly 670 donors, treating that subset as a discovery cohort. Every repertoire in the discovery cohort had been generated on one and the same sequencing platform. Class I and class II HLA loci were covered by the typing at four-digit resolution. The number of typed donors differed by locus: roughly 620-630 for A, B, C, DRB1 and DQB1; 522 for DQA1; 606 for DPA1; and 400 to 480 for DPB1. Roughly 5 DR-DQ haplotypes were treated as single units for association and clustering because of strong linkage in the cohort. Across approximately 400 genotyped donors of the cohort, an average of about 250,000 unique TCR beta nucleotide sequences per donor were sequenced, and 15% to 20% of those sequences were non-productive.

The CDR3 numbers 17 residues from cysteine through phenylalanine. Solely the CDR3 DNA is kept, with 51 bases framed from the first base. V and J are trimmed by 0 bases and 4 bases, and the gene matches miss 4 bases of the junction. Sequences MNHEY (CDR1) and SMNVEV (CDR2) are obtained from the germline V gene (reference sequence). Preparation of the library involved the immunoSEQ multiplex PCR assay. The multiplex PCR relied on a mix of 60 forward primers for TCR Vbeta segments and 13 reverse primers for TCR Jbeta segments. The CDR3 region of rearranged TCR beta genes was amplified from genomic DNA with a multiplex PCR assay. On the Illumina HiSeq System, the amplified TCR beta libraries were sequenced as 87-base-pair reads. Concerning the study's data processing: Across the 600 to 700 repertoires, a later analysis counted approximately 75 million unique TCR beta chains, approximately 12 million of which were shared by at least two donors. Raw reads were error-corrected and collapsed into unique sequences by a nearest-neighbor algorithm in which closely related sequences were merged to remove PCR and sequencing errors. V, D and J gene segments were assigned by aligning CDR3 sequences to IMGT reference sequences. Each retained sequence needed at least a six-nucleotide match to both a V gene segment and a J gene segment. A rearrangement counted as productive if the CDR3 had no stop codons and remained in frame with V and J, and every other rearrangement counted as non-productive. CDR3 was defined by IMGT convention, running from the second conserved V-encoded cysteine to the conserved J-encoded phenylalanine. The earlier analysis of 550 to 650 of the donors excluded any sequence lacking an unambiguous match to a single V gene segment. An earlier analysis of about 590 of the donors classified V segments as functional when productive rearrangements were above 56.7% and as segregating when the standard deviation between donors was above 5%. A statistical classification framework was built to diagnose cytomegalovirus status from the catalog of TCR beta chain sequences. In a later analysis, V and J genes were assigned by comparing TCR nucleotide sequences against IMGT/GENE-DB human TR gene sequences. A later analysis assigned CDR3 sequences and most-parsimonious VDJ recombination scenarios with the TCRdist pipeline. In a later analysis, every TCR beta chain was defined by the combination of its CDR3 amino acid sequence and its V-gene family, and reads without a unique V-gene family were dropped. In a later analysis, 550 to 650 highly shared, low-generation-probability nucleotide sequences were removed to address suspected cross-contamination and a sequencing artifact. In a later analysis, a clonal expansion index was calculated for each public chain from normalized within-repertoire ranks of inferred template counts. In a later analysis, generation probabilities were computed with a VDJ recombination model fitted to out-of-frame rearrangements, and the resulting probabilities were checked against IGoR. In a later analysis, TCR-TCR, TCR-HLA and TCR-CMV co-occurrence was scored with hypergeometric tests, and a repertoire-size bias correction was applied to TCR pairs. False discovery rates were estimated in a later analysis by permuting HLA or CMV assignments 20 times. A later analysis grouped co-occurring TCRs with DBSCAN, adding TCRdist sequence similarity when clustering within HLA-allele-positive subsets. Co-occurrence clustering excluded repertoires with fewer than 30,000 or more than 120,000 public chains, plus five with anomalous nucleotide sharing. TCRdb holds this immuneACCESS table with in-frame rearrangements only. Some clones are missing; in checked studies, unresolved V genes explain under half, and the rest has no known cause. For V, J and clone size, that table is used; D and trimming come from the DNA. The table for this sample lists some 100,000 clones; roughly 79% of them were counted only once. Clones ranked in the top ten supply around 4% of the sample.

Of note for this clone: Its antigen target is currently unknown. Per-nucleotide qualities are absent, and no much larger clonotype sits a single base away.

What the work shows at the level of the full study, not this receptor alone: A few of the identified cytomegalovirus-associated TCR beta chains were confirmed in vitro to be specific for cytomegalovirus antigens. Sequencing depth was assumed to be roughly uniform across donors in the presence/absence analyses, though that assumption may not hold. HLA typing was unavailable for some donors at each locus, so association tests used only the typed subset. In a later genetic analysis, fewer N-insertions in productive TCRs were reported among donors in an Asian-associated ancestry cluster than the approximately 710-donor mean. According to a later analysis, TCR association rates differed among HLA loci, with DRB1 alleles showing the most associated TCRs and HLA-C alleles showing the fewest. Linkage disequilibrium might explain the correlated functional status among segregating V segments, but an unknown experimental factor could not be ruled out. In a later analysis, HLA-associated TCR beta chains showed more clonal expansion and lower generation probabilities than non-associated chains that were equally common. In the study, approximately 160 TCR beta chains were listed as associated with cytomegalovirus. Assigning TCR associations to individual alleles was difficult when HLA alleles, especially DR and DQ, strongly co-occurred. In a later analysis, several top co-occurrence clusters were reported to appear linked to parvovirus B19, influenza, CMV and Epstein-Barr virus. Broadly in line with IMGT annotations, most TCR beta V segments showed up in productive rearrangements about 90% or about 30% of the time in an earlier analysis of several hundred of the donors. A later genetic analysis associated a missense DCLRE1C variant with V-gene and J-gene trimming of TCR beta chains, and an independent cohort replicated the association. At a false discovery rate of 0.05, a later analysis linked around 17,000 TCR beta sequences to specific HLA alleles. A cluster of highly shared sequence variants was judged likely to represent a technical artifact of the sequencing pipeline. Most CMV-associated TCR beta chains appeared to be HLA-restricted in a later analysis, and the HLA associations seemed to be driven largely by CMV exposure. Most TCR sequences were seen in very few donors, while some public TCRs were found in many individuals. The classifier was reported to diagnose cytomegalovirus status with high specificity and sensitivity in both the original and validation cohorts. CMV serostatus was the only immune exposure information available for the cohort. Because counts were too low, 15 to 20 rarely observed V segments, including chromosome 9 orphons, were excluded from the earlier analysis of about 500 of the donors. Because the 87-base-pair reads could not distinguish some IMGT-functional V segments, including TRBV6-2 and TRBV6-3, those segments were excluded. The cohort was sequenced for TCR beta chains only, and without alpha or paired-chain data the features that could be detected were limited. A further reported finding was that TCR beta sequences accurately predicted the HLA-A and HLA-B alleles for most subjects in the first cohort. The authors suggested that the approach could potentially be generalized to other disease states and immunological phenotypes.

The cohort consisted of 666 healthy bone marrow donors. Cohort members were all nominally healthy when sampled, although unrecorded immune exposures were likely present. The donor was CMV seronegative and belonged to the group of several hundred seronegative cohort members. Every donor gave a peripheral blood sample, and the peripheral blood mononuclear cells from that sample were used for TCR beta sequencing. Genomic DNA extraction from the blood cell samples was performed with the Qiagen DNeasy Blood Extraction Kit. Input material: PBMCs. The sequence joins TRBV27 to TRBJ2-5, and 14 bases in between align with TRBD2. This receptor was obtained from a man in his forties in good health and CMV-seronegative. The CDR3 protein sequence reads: CASSLSTSGGARETQYF. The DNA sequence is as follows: TGTGCCAGCAGTTTATCGACTAGCGGGGGGGCCCGAGAGACCCAGTACTTC.